Sequencing of this T cell receptor beta chain was carried out in a study of blood T cell repertoires in COVID-19. Per the study methods: From reference gene primer amplification, estimates of nucleated cell counts were derived. Data came from immunoSEQ multiplex PCR; TCRdb stores just in-frame clones and leaves some out. The DNA was the basis for D and trimming; V, J and clone size are from that table. The sample holds some 190,000 clones; approximately 84% are singletons and the top ten take about 8.3%. The TCR comes from a woman older than 75 with COVID-19, enrolled during active disease. Source material: peripheral blood.

The CDR3 DNA is TGTGCCAGCAGCTTAGCGCGGGTAGTAAACACTGAAGCTTTCTTT. Its protein is CASSLARVVNTEAFF. The chain couples TRBV7-9 to TRBJ1-1, with unresolved D. Trimming took 0 bases from V and 2 from J, leaving 10 bases between them. The CDR3 consists of 15 residues. Germline V gene data show CDR1 as SEHNR and CDR2 as FQNEAQ (reference sequence).